This T cell receptor beta chain was identified in a study of blood T cell repertoires in COVID-19. Profiled with immunoSEQ multiplex PCR; TCRdb holds only in-frame clones, not every one. The sample has 60,000 to 70,000 clones; around 85% are singletons. Sequencing was done on a sample of peripheral blood. This receptor was obtained from a middle-aged man with COVID-19, enrolled during active disease.

The CDR3 loop is CASRTGSGNTIYF. CDR3 nucleotides: TGTGCTAGTCGGACAGGCTCTGGAAACACCATATATTTT. The chain links TRBV12-5 to TRBJ1-3, with 7 bases identical to TRBD1. With 8 bases clipped from V and 0 bases from J, the junction kept 1 base outside the gene matches. Germline loops: CDR1 LGHNT, CDR2 FRNRAP. The CDR3 sequence is 13 residues long.